What follows are 21 T cell receptor beta chains derived from one specimen sequenced in a study of blood T cell repertoires in COVID-19 (TCRdb year 2020). Library generation was performed with the immunoSEQ multiplex PCR assay. The clones in this table, taken by TCRdb from immuneACCESS, are in-frame only. Not every clone is retained; where verified, under half of the shortfall comes from an unresolved V gene, and the cause of the rest is unknown. This sample gives approximately 390,000 clones in total; 85% to 90% of them show up just once. 5% to 8.5% of the sample belongs to the ten largest clones. Specimen: peripheral blood. These receptors were obtained from a young man with active or convalescent COVID-19.

About this clone: The same CDR3 is also encoded by other DNA sequences in this sample. V usage is TRBV9 and J usage is TRBJ2-2; D remains ambiguous. The CDR3 covers 14 residues. Germline CDR1 and CDR2: SGDLS and YYNGEE. V was trimmed by 0 bases and J by 1 base, leaving 4 bases between them. The CDR3 loop reads CASSVGGNTGELFF. CDR3 DNA: TGTGCCAGCAGCGTAGGCGGGAACACCGGGGAGCTGTTTTTT.

Note on this clone: The sample carries other DNA sequences with the same CDR3. The chain is built from TRBV5-1 and TRBJ1-1, with 9 bases matching TRBD1. Germline assignment: CDR1 SGHRS and CDR2 YFSETQ. This CDR3 is built from 14 residues. V was clipped by 4 bases and J by 1 base; unmatched bases: 2. The CDR3: CASSMGQGNTEAFF. In nucleotides, the CDR3 is TGCGCCAGCAGCATGGGACAGGGGAACACTGAAGCTTTCTTT. Supplemented by reference TRBV5-1 and TRBJ1-1, the full variable domain reads KAGVTQTPRYLIKTRGQQVTLSCSPISGHRSVSWYQQTPGQGLQFLFEYFSETQRNKGNFPGRFSGRQFSNSRSEMNVSTLELGDSALYLCASSMGQGNTEAFFGQGTRLTVV.

This clone occurred a few times. The rearrangement uses TRBV28 and TRBJ1-5; D may be TRBD1 (6 bases). Germline V gene sequence: CDR1 MDHEN, CDR2 SYDVKM. The CDR3 extends over 17 amino acids. V was pared by 3 bases and J by 1 base, with 16 bases between. The CDR3 sequence: CASSFPAGGLSNQPQHF. CDR3 bases: TGTGCCAGCAGTTTCCCCGCCGGGGGGCTAAGCAATCAGCCCCAGCATTTT.

The CDR3 region has the DNA TGTGCCAGCAGTCTCAACAGGGATGGCTACACCTTC. It encodes CASSLNRDGYTF. The chain recombines TRBV6-2 or TRBV6-3 with TRBJ1-2; tentatively, D is TRBD1 (6 bases). Trimming cost V 5 bases and J 6 bases, with 10 bases left between them. The germline CDR1 and CDR2 sequences are MNHEY and SVGEGT. This CDR3 contains 12 residues.

The V call is TRBV7-3, the J call TRBJ1-2; D is ambiguous. The CDR3 covers 13 residues. V was clipped by 2 bases and J by 10 bases, with 14 bases between them. Germline CDR1 reads SGHTA; CDR2 reads FQGTGA. CDR3 DNA sequence: TGTGCCAGCAGCTTAGGACTCCAATCTGACTACACCTTC. Translated: CASSLGLQSDYTF.

V is TRBV2 and J is TRBJ1-5; D gene ambiguous. V was trimmed by 4 bases and J by 4 bases, leaving 14 bases between them. The CDR3 is made up of 15 amino acids. Germline CDR1 SNHLY, CDR2 FYNNEI. For the CDR3, the DNA is TGTGCCAGCAGTGTGGGCGACCGGAAAAATCAGCCCCAGCATTTT. Residues: CASSVGDRKNQPQHF.

V is TRBV6-1 and J is TRBJ1-2, with TRBD1 as a possible D gene (5 bases). The CDR3 runs 14 residues. CDR1 is MNHNS and CDR2 is SASEGT in the germline V gene. Trimming shortened V by 2 bases and J by 8 bases, and 15 bases separated the two germline ends. The CDR3 reads CASSERWQGEGYTF. The CDR3 region has the DNA TGTGCCAGCAGTGAACGTTGGCAGGGTGAGGGCTACACCTTC.

A few counts support this clone. The chain recombines TRBV4-2 with TRBJ1-6; the match to TRBD1 covers 7 bases. The length of the CDR3 is 15 residues. The germline CDR1 and CDR2 sequences are LGHNA and YNFKEQ. The J segment lost 9 bases and the V segment lost 1 base, leaving 6 bases of the junction unmatched. The CDR3 sequence: CASSQVITGASPLHF. CDR3 bases: TGTGCCAGCAGCCAAGTTATTACAGGGGCTTCACCCCTCCACTTT.

The chain combines TRBV12-3 or TRBV12-4 with TRBJ1-1, with D possibly TRBD1 on 5 matching bases. The CDR3 is made up of 13 amino acids. The V gene lost 5 bases and the J gene lost 6 bases, with 13 bases spanning the gap. This CDR3 is CASSKRQPPEAFF. CDR3 sequence (DNA): TGTGCCAGCAGTAAAAGACAGCCCCCTGAAGCTTTCTTT.

Only a few counts were recorded for this clone. This sequence joins TRBV6-5 and TRBJ2-7, with 10 bases lining up with TRBD2. V lost 6 bases and J lost 1; bases outside the gene matches: 6. Germline loops: CDR1 MNHEY, CDR2 SVGAGI. This CDR3 contains 15 residues. CDR3 residues: CASRDGLAASYEQYF. The CDR3 region has the DNA TGTGCCAGCAGGGACGGACTAGCGGCTTCCTACGAGCAGTACTTC.

The rearrangement links TRBV7-9 to TRBJ1-5, with D uncertain. The CDR3 sequence is 12 residues long. CDR1 SEHNR and CDR2 FQNEAQ come from the germline V gene (reference sequence). V lost 5 bases and J 6 bases, leaving 8 bases between the germline ends. CDR3 in amino acids: CASSRVRQPQHF. The CDR3 DNA reads TGTGCCAGCAGCCGAGTCCGTCAGCCCCAGCATTTT.

The CDR3 here is CASSPRTGGLYGYTF. The CDR3 DNA sequence: TGTGCCAGCAGCCCCAGGACAGGGGGCCTCTATGGCTACACCTTC. The chain has TRBV7-9 and TRBJ1-2; TRBD1 matches at 11 bases. V gave up 5 bases and J gave up 4 bases; unmatched junction bases: 6. The CDR3 runs to 15 residues. Germline V CDR1 and CDR2: SEHNR, FQNEAQ (reference sequence).

This clone was detected only once. This chain connects TRBV11-1 to TRBJ2-1; weak D call: TRBD1 (6 bases). This CDR3 region has 16 residues. Germline-derived CDR1 and CDR2 are SGHAT and FQDESV (reference sequence). Trimming cost V 3 bases and J 2 bases, with 14 bases left between them. The CDR3 sequence: CASSFTGFGAYNEQFF. CDR3 nucleotide sequence: TGTGCCAGCAGCTTCACAGGGTTCGGGGCCTACAATGAGCAGTTCTTC.

V gene TRBV14 combines with J gene TRBJ2-1, with 8 bases identical to TRBD1. CDR1 and CDR2 from the germline V gene are SGHDN and FVKESK. There are 17 residues in the CDR3. Germline trimming cut 3 bases from V and 5 bases from J; bases unmatched to any gene: 12. The CDR3: CASSHLATGVRHNEQFF. Here the CDR3 DNA reads TGTGCCAGCAGCCATTTAGCGACAGGGGTAAGACACAATGAGCAGTTCTTC.

The chain employs TRBV9 and TRBJ1-4; D gene unclear. Looked up from germline, CDR1 is SGDLS and CDR2 is YYNGEE. Trimming left V 0 bases short and J 3 bases short, with 9 bases between. The length of the CDR3 is 15 residues. The CDR3, as DNA: TGTGCCAGCAGCGTAGGGCAAGTGGCTAATGAAAAACTGTTTTTT. Encoded protein: CASSVGQVANEKLFF.

The gene calls are TRBV29-1 and TRBJ2-7; 9 positions match TRBD1. J gave up 5 bases and V 1 base, and 12 bases lay outside the gene matches. Germline V lookup: CDR1 SQVTM, CDR2 ANQGSEA. The CDR3 has 16 residues. The CDR3 sequence: CSVEVKPGTGLHEQYF. CDR3 sequence (DNA): TGCAGCGTTGAAGTAAAGCCCGGGACAGGGCTCCACGAGCAGTACTTC.

The V call is TRBV14, the J call TRBJ2-1; TRBD2 matches 12 bases. Per germline, CDR1 SGHDN and CDR2 FVKESK. The CDR3 runs to 15 residues. The V segment lost 4 bases and the J segment 4 bases; nucleotides outside the gene matches: 2. CDR3 sequence: CASSLLAGGYNEQFF. Here the CDR3 DNA reads TGTGCCAGCAGCCTACTAGCGGGAGGTTACAATGAGCAGTTCTTC.

This clone occurred once. The chain carries TRBV2 and TRBJ1-4, with D possibly being TRBD1 (5 bases). The CDR3 sequence is 17 residues long. V lost 1 base to trimming and J lost 8 bases, with 20 bases between them. CDR1 is SNHLY, CDR2 FYNNEI, per germline. The CDR3, as DNA: TGTGCCAGCAGTGAAGATGTCAGGGTGGGGTTTGGCGAAAAACTGTTTTTT. Its protein is CASSEDVRVGFGEKLFF.

The V gene is TRBV3-1 (or the pseudogene TRBV3-2), the J gene TRBJ2-1; TRBD2 matches at 8 bases. V lost 0 bases and J lost 8; bases outside the gene matches: 9. This CDR3 spans 16 amino acids. CDR1 is LGHDT, CDR2 YNNKEL, per germline (reference sequence). The CDR3 DNA sequence: TGTGCCAGCAGCCAAGATTACAGCGGGAGTATGTATGAGCAGTTCTTC. Protein sequence: CASSQDYSGSMYEQFF.

This clone was observed a few times. Other DNA sequences in the sample encode the same CDR3. V gene TRBV9 combines with J gene TRBJ2-7, with D perhaps matching TRBD1 (5 bases). The CDR3 has 13 amino acids. Germline-derived CDR1 and CDR2 are SGDLS and YYNGEE. Trimming removed 0 bases at V and 2 bases at J, with 6 bases between. The CDR3 nucleotides read TGTGCCAGCAGCGTAGGACAGACCTACGAGCAGTACTTC. Translating it yields CASSVGQTYEQYF.

The V and J genes are TRBV7-8 and TRBJ2-5, with 7 bases that match TRBD1. Germline CDR1 is SGHVS and CDR2 is FQNEAQ. This CDR3 is 14 amino acids long. V gave up 4 bases and J gave up 4 bases; unmatched junction bases: 6. DNA for the CDR3: TGTGCCAGCAGCTCGTACAGGGGTAGAGAGACCCAGTACTTC. Translation: CASSSYRGRETQYF. Complete variable domain (other parts from reference TRBV7-8 and TRBJ2-5): GAGVSQSPRYKVAKRGQDVALRCDPISGHVSLFWYQQALGQGPEFLTYFQNEAQLDKSGLPSDRFFAERPEGSVSTLKIQRTQQEDSAVYLCASSSYRGRETQYFGPGTRLLVL.